This T cell receptor (beta chain) was documented in a study of T cell repertoires in cytomegalovirus infection. This clonotype appeared many times. TCRdb processed the reads anew with MiXCR; each CDR3 protein has one entry. The repertoire holds roughly 310,000 distinct CDR3 sequences, with 17% as singletons. The germline V gene has CDR1 SGHTA and CDR2 FQGNSA. This CDR3 is built from 14 residues. V lost 2 bases and J lost 5, with 11 bases in between. The chain joins TRBV7-2 to TRBJ2-3, with a possible D match to TRBD1 (6 bases). The clonotype was recovered from a human donor in good health (CMV status not recorded). Some clones in this sample may be carry-over from other donors' samples. Sequencing was performed on PBMCs. In nucleotides, the CDR3 is TGTGCCAGCAGCTTATCTGGGGGCCGAGATACGCAGTATTTT. It is translated as CASSLSGGRDTQYF.